The clone carrying this TCR beta chain was observed at least ten times. Its antigen is unidentified. This sample was taken from a study of CD8 T cells in ankylosing spondylitis. TCRdb passed the 5' RACE reads through MiXCR, listing each CDR3 protein once. The sample shows around 150,000 distinct CDR3 sequences, about an eighth of them seen only once. V was pared by 6 bases and J by 0 bases, with 6 bases between. The CDR3 loop spans 14 amino acids. Germline V CDR1 and CDR2: SEHNR, FQNEAQ (reference sequence). Study results and limitations: A TCR beta motif made of several highly homologous variants seemed typical of ankylosing spondylitis blood. Clones that were linked to disease were CD8+ and were relatively rare in peripheral blood.

The rearrangement joins TRBV7-9 to TRBJ2-6, with D tentatively TRBD1 (5 bases). This TCR was sampled from a female donor with ankylosing spondylitis or in good health (not recorded which). Sequencing was carried out using blood, either unsorted or a sorted T cell fraction (not recorded which). CDR3 sequence (DNA): TGTGCCAGCAGGGGGCTCTCTGGGGCCAACGTCCTGACTTTC. Protein sequence: CASRGLSGANVLTF.